This TCR beta chain was found in a study of T cell repertoires in cytomegalovirus infection. Across the whole study: CMV infection together with matching HLA type was indicated by public TCR beta signatures. Points from the study as a whole: Within the response measured ex vivo, HLA-C-restricted CMV-specific TCR beta clonotypes were dominant. The cumulative frequency of public TCR beta families identified carriers of CMV plus the relevant HLA.

CDR1 is SGHRS and CDR2 is YFSETQ in the germline V gene. CDR3 length: 14 amino acids. Trimming took 5 bases from V and 0 from J, leaving 9 bases between them. TCRdb recomputed calls from the reads with MiXCR, one row per CDR3 protein. Of fewer than 350,000 distinct CDR3 sequences in the sample, 15% to 20% were seen once. This clonotype was picked up a small number of times. Its specificity is not known. Source material: PBMCs. V is TRBV5-1 and J is TRBJ2-1, with D uncertain. The TCR sequence derives from a human donor in good health (CMV status not recorded). Some clones in this sample may be carry-over from other donors' samples. DNA of the CDR3: TGCGCCAGCAGGGGTTTCAGCTCCTACAATGAGCAGTTCTTC. Translated: CASRGFSSYNEQFF.